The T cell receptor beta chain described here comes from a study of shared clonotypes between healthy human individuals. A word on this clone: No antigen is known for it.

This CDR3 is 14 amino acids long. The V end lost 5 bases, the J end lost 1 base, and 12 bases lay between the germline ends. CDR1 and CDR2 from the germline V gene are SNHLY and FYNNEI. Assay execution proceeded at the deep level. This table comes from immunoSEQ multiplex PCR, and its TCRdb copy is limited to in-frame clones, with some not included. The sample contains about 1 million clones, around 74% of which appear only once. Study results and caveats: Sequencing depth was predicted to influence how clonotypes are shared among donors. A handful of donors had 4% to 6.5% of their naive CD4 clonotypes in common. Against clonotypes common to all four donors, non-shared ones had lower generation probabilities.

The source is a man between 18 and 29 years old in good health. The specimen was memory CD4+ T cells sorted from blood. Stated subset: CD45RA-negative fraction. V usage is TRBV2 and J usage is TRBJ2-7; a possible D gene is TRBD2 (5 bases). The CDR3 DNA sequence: TGTGCCAGCAGTTATAGCGAACTTTCCTACGAGCAGTACTTC. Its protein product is CASSYSELSYEQYF.